This TCR beta chain is from a study of shared clonotypes between healthy human individuals. Notes on the study in general: The genetic and exposure-history diversity represented was limited by few donors.

Worth noting for this clone: Its antigen is still unknown.

Researchers ran the assay at a deep level. Several immunoSEQ plates received, in even portions, the genomic DNA of each subset. Original analysis: ImmunoSEQ supplied junction-only sequences lacking quality scores, so filtering was different. Assay used: immunoSEQ multiplex PCR; TCRdb lists only in-frame clones, some missing. V, J and clone size reflect that table, while D and trimming were determined from the DNA. The sample has over a million clones, 75% to 85% seen once. The CDR3 contains 17 residues. CDR1 and CDR2 from the germline V gene are MNHEY and SMNVEV (reference sequence). V trimming: 3 bases; J trimming: 2 bases; junction bases outside the gene matches: 8.

The gene calls are TRBV27 and TRBJ2-1, with 9 positions matching TRBD1. Sample: memory CD4+ T cells from PBMCs. The subset: CD45RA-negative fraction. The TCR sequence derives from a young man in good health. Some clones in this sample may be carry-over from other donors' samples. Written as DNA, the CDR3 is TGTGCCAGCAGTTTCATTCTCGGGACAGGGACCTACAATGAGCAGTTCTTC. Translated: CASSFILGTGTYNEQFF.